This T cell receptor beta chain was sequenced for a study of T cells in Graves' hyperthyroidism and ophthalmopathy. Overall study context: Peripheral blood was acquired at first diagnosis, ahead of any therapy whatsoever.

The CDR3 covers 14 residues. The V and J ends lost 0 bases and 1 base respectively, with 4 bases between them. The germline gives CDR1 SGHRS, CDR2 YFSETQ. This clonotype was observed a few times. Amplified regions were TCR beta CDR3 sequences from RNA transcripts. A set of HTBI primers served as the primers for a first-round RT-PCR of the TCR CDR3. TCRdb re-derived calls from the multiplex PCR reads in MiXCR, one entry per CDR3 protein. Here the sample spans some 250,000 distinct CDR3 sequences, 12% to 15% being singletons. The receptor was derived from a woman between 45 and 60 years old with Graves' hyperthyroidism that later progressed to Graves' ophthalmopathy. This chain links TRBV5-1 with TRBJ2-2; D is undetermined. Sequences were obtained from blood. The CDR3 reads CASSLVENTGELFF. The DNA for the CDR3 is TGCGCCAGCAGCTTGGTGGAGAACACCGGGGAGCTGTTTTTT.